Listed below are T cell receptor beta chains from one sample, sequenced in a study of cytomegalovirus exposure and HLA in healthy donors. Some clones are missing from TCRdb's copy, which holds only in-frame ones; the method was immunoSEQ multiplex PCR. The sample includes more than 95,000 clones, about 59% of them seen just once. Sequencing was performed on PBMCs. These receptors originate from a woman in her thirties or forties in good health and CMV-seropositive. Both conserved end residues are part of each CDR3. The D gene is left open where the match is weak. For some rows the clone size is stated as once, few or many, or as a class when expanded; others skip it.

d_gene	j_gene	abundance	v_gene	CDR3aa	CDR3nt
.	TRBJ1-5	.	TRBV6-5	CASSSGLNQPQHF	TGTGCCAGCAGTTCGGGACTCAATCAGCCCCAGCATTTT
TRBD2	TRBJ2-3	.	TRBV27	CASSLVLAGSTDTQYF	TGTGCCAGCAGTTTAGTACTAGCGGGAAGCACAGATACGCAGTATTTT
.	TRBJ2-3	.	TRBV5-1	CASSIATPSTDTQYF	TGCGCCAGCAGTATCGCGACACCGAGCACAGATACGCAGTATTTT
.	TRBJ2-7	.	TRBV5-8	CASRDRGYEQYF	TGTGCCAGCAGGGATAGGGGATACGAGCAGTACTTC
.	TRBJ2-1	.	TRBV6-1	CASTGDNEQFF	TGTGCCAGCACCGGGGACAATGAGCAGTTCTTC
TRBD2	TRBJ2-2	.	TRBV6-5	CASSLSGTSMLFF	TGTGCCAGCAGCCTTTCGGGGACTAGCATGTTGTTTTTT
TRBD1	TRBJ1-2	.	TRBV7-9	CASTIFGTGGFGGYTF	TGTGCCAGCACCATTTTCGGGACAGGGGGCTTCGGTGGCTACACCTTC
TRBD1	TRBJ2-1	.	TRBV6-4	CASRSGTAPYNEQFF	TGTGCCAGCCGAAGTGGGACAGCTCCCTACAATGAGCAGTTCTTC
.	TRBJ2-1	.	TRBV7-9	CASIPRERLVF	TGTGCCAGCATCCCACGGGAGCGTTTAGTCTTC
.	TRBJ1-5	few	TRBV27	CASSLWAGNNQPQHF	TGTGCCAGCAGTTTATGGGCGGGGAACAATCAGCCCCAGCATTTT
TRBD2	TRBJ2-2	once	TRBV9	CASSERTSGNTGELFF	TGTGCCAGCAGCGAAAGGACTAGCGGGAACACCGGGGAGCTGTTTTTT
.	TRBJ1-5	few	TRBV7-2	CASSAPGSQPQHF	TGTGCCAGCAGCGCCCCGGGGAGTCAGCCCCAGCATTTT
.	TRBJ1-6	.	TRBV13	CASSLHEGFYSSPLHF	TGTGCCAGCAGCTTACACGAGGGATTTTATTCTTCACCCCTCCACTTT
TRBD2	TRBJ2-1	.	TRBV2	CASSPRLAGLSNEQFF	TGTGCCAGCAGTCCCAGACTAGCGGGTTTGAGCAATGAGCAGTTCTTC
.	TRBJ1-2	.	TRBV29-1	CSVVSNYGYTF	TGCAGCGTTGTCTCTAACTATGGCTACACCTTC
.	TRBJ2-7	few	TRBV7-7	CASSLGGERSYEQYF	TGTGCCAGCAGCTTGGGAGGAGAGCGCTCCTACGAGCAGTACTTC
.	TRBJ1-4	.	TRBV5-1	CASSAGSSEKLFF	TGCGCCAGCAGTGCGGGGAGTAGCGAAAAACTGTTTTTT
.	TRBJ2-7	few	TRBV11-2	CASSLVQDSYEQYF	TGTGCCAGCAGCTTAGTTCAGGACAGCTACGAGCAGTACTTC
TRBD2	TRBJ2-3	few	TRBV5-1	CASSLAPAGEGDTQYF	TGCGCCAGCAGCTTGGCTCCAGCGGGGGAGGGAGATACGCAGTATTTT
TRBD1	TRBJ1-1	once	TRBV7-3	CASSLGQGTEAFF	TGTGCCAGCAGCTTGGGACAGGGAACTGAAGCTTTCTTT
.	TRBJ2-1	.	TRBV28	CASSLRVKREQFF	TGTGCCAGCAGTTTAAGGGTAAAGCGGGAGCAGTTCTTC
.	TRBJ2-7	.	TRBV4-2	CASSQDGLASYEQYF	TGTGCCAGCAGCCAAGATGGGCTAGCCTCCTACGAGCAGTACTTC
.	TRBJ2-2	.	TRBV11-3	CASSLANREDFGELFF	TGTGCCAGCAGCTTAGCAAACCGTGAGGATTTCGGGGAGCTGTTTTTT
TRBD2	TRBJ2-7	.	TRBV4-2	CASSQGAGGRYEQYF	TGTGCCAGCAGCCAGGGAGCGGGAGGGCGCTACGAGCAGTACTTC
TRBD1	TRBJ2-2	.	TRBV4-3	CASSGGQGRGTGELFF	TGCGCCAGCAGCGGTGGACAGGGTCGCGGCACCGGGGAGCTGTTTTTT
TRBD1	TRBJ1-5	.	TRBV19	CASSSRSDRIYSNNQPQHF	TGTGCCAGTAGTAGCCGTTCGGACAGGATATATAGTAACAATCAGCCCCAGCATTTT
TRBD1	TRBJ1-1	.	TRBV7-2	CASSFPGQEFTNTEAFF	TGTGCCAGCAGCTTTCCGGGACAGGAGTTTACGAACACTGAAGCTTTCTTT
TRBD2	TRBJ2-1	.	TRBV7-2	CASSPSGRPTNEQFF	TGTGCCAGCAGCCCAAGCGGGAGGCCAACCAATGAGCAGTTCTTC
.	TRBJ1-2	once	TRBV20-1	CSASPFYGYTF	TGCAGTGCTAGCCCATTTTATGGCTACACCTTC
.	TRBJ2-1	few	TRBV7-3	CASSLGQINEQFF	TGTGCCAGCAGCTTAGGGCAAATCAATGAGCAGTTCTTC
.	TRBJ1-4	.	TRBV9	CASSLQWGGLDEKLFF	TGTGCCAGCAGCTTACAGTGGGGGGGCTTAGATGAAAAACTGTTTTTT
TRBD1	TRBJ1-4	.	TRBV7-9	CASSLGQGRNEKLFF	TGTGCCAGCAGCCTCGGACAGGGGAGGAATGAAAAACTGTTTTTT
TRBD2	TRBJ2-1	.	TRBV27	CASSLVTSGGPSEQFF	TGTGCCAGCAGTCTCGTCACTAGCGGGGGACCCTCTGAGCAGTTCTTC
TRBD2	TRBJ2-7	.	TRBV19	CASRPGLASYEQYF	TGTGCCAGTAGGCCGGGACTAGCGAGCTACGAGCAGTACTTC
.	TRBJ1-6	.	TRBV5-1	CASRTGRNSPLHF	TGCGCCAGCAGAACCGGGAGGAATTCACCCCTCCACTTT
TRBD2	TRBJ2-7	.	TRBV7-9	CASSQYAGGPEQYF	TGTGCCAGCAGCCAGTATGCGGGAGGGCCCGAGCAGTACTTC
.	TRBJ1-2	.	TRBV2	CASSEKAGYGYTF	TGTGCCAGCAGTGAAAAGGCAGGGTATGGCTACACCTTC
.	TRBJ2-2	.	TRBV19	CASSMLRGRTGELFF	TGTGCCAGTAGTATGCTCAGGGGTCGCACCGGGGAGCTGTTTTTT
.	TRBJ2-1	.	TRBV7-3	CASSILSGGEQFF	TGTGCCAGCAGCATACTCAGCGGCGGTGAGCAGTTCTTC
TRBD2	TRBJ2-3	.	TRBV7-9	CASSQRLAGSDTQYF	TGTGCCAGCAGCCAAAGACTAGCGGGATCAGATACGCAGTATTTT
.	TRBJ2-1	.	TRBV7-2	CASSLASGGKSIEQFF	TGTGCCAGCAGCTTAGCGTCCGGGGGAAAATCCATAGAGCAGTTCTTC
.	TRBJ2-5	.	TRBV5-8	CASSFDRQETQYF	TGTGCCAGCAGCTTCGACAGACAAGAGACCCAGTACTTC